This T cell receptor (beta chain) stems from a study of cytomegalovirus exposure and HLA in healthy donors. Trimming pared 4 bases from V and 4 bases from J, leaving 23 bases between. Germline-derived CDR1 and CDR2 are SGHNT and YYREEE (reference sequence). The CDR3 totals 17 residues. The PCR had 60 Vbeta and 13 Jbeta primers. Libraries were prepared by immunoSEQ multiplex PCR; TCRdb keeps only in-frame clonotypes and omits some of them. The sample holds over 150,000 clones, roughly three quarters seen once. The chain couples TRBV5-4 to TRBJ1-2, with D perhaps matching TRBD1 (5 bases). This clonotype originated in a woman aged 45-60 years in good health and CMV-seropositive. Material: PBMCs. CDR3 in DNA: TGTGCCAGCAGCGGGGGGAGCGGCAGGGATTTTAGCTATGGCTACACCTTC. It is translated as CASSGGSGRDFSYGYTF.